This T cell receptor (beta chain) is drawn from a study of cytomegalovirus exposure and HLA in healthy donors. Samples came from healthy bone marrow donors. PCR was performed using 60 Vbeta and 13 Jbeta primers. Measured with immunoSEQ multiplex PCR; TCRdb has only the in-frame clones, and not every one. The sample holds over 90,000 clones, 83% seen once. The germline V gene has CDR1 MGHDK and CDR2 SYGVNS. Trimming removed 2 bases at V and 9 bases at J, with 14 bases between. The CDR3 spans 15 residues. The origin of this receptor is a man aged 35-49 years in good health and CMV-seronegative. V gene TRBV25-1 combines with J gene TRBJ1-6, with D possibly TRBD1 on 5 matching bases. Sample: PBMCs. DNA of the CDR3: TGTGCCAGCAGTGAAGGGGGGAGGGAGGGTTCACCCCTCCACTTT. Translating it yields CASSEGGREGSPLHF.